This T cell receptor beta chain was sequenced in a study of monozygotic twins with inflammatory bowel disease. Study-wide results and limits: Concordance status among twins (concordant versus discordant) showed no link to repertoire similarity, possibly from limited power.

Through template switching, UMIs that included a 6-nucleotide sample barcode were added. One entry per CDR3 protein, without DNA, is what TCRdb gives after re-calling the 5' RACE reads. Its table lists over 200,000 distinct CDR3 sequences. The germline gives CDR1 MGHRA, CDR2 YSYEKL. There are 16 residues in the CDR3. Turning to this clonotype: Its specificity is unknown.

Specimen: blood. This receptor was identified in a human donor with ulcerative colitis or Crohn's disease, or a healthy co-twin of an affected twin (not recorded which). This rearrangement joins TRBV4-1 to TRBJ2-2; the D call from TCRdb, TRBD1, cannot be confirmed without DNA. Here the CDR3 reads CASSGQGAGSTGELFF.